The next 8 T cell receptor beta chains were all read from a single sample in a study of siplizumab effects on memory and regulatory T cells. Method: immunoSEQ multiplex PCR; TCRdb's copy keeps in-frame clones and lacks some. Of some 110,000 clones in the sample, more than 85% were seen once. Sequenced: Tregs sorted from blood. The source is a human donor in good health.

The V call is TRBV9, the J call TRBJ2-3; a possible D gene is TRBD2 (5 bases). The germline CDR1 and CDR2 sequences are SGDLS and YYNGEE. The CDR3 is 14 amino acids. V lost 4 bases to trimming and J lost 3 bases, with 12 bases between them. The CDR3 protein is CASSRGSGTDTQYF. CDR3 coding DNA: TGTGCCAGCAGCAGAGGGTCGGGGACAGATACGCAGTATTTT.

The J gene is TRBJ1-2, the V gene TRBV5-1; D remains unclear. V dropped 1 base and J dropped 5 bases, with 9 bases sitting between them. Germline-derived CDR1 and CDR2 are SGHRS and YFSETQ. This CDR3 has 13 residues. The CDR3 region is CASSLRGSYGYTF. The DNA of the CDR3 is TGCGCCAGCAGCTTGCGCGGGAGTTATGGCTACACCTTC.

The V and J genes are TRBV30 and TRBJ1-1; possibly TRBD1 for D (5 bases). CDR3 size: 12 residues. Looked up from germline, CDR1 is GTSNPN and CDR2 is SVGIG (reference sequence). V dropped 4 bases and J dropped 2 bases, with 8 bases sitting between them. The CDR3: CAWNRDNTEAFF. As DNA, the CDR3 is TGTGCCTGGAACCGGGACAACACTGAAGCTTTCTTT. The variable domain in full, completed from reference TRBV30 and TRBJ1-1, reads SQTIHQWPATLVQPVGSPLSLECTVEGTSNPNLYWYRQAAGRGLQLLFYSVGIGQISSEVPQNLSASRPQDRQFILSSKKLLLSDSGFYLCAWNRDNTEAFFGQGTRLTVV.

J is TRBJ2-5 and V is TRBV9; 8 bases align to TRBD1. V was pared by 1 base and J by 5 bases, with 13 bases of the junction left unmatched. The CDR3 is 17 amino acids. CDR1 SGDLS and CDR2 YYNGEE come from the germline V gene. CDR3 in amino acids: CASSVRGRGLSAETQYF. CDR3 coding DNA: TGTGCCAGCAGCGTACGCGGCAGGGGGCTGTCAGCGGAGACCCAGTACTTC.

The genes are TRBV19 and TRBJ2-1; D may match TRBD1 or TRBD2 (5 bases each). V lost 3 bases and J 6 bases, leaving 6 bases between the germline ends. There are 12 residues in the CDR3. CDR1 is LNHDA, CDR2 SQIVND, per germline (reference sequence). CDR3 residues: CASSIGGNEQFF. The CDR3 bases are TGTGCCAGTAGTATTGGGGGCAATGAGCAGTTCTTC.

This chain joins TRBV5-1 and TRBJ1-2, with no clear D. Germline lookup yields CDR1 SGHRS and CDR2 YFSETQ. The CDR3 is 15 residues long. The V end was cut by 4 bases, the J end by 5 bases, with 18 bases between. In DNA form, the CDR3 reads TGCGCCAGCAGCCTTTATCCTTCTAAAGGATATGGCTACACCTTC. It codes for CASSLYPSKGYGYTF. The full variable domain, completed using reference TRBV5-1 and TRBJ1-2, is KAGVTQTPRYLIKTRGQQVTLSCSPISGHRSVSWYQQTPGQGLQFLFEYFSETQRNKGNFPGRFSGRQFSNSRSEMNVSTLELGDSALYLCASSLYPSKGYGYTFGSGTRLTVV.

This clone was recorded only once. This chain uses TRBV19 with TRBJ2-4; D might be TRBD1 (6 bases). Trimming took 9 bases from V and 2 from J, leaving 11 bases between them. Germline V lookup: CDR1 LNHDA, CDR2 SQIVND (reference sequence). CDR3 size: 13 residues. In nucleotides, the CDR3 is TGTGCCAGCGCTGGACAGTCCAAAAACATTCAGTACTTC. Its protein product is CASAGQSKNIQYF.

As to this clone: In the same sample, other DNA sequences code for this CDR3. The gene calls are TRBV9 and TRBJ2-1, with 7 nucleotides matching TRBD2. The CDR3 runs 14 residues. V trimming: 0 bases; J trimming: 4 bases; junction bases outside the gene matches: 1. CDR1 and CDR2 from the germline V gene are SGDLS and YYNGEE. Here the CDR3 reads CASSVGGSYNEQFF. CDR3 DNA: TGTGCCAGCAGCGTAGGCGGGAGTTACAATGAGCAGTTCTTC.